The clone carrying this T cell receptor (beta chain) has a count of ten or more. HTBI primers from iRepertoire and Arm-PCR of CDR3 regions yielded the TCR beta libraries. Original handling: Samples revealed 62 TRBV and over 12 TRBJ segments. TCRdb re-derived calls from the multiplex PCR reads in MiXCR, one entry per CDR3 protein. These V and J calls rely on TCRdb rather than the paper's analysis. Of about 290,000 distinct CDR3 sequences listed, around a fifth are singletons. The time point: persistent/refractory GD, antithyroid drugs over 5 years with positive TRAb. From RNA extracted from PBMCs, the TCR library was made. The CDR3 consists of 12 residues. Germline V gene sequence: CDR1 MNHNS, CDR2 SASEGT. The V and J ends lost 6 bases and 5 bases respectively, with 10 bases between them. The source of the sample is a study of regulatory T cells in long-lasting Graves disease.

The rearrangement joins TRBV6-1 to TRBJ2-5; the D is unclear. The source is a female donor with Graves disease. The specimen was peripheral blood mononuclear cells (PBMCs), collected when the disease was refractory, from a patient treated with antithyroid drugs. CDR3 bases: TGTGCCAGCAGACTGGGCCGGGAGACCCAGTACTTC. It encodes CASRLGRETQYF.